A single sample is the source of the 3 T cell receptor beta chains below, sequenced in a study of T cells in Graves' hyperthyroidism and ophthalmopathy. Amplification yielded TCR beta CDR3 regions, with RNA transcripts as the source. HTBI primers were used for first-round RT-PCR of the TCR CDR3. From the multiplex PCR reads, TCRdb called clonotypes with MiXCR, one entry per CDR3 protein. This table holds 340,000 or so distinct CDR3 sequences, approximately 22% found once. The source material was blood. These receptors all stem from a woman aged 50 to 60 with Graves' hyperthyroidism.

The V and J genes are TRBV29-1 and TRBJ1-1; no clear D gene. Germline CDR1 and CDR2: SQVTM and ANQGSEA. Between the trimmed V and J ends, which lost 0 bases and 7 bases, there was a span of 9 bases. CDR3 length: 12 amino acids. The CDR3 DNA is TGCAGCGTTGAAGACCCGACGGGTGAAGCTTTCTTT. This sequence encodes CSVEDPTGEAFF.

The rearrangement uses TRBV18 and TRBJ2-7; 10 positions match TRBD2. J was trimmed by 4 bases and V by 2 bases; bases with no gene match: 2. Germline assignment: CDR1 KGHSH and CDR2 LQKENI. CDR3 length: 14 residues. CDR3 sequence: CASSPASGRYEQYF. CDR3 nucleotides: TGTGCCAGCTCACCAGCTAGCGGGAGATACGAGCAGTACTTC. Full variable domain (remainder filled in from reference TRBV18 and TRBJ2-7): NAGVMQNPRHLVRRRGQEARLRCSPMKGHSHVYWYRQLPEEGLKFMVYLQKENIIDESGMPKERFSAEFPKEGPSILRIQQVVRGDSAAYFCASSPASGRYEQYFGPGTRLTVT.

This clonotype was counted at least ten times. CDR3 coding DNA: TGTGCCAGCAGTTGGACGGTTCCCACAGATACGCAGTATTTT. Residues: CASSWTVPTDTQYF. The chain has TRBV2 and TRBJ2-3; no clear D gene. The V gene lost 5 bases and the J gene lost 2 bases, with 11 bases spanning the gap. Per the germline V gene, CDR1 is SNHLY and CDR2 is FYNNEI. This CDR3 comprises 14 residues.